This T cell receptor beta chain was observed in a study of cytomegalovirus exposure and HLA in healthy donors. The wider study: The approximately 120 validation repertoires, a later analysis reported, used the same platform as the roughly 610 first-cohort repertoires.

The ends were cut back, 2 bases at V and 3 bases at J, with 5 bases in the middle. This CDR3 region has 12 residues. The germline gives CDR1 MNHEY, CDR2 SVGAGI. Method: immunoSEQ multiplex PCR; TCRdb's copy keeps in-frame clones and lacks some. The table includes 100,000 to 150,000 clones, 89% detected once. Remarks on this clone: Its antigen is not known.

The donors were members of the validation cohort, which comprised about 120 subjects and was separate from the first cohort of 666 subjects. Regarding the study as a whole: Testing in vitro showed a few CMV-associated chains specific for CMV antigens.

The sample was PBMCs. The V call is TRBV6-5, the J call TRBJ2-7; D is possibly TRBD2 (5 bases). The clonotype originates from a woman aged 18 to 35 in good health and CMV-seronegative. In DNA form, the CDR3 reads TGTGCCAGCAGTTACACTAGCTACGAGCAGTACTTC. Its protein is CASSYTSYEQYF.